In this sample, the clone carrying this T cell receptor beta chain is medium-sized. Its antigen is not identified. Method: immunoSEQ multiplex PCR; TCRdb's copy keeps in-frame clones and lacks some. Of approximately 33,000 clones in the sample, about 85% were seen once. This entry comes from a study of OX40 agonist ivuxolimab in advanced cancers. Findings of the study overall: Among the lowest peripheral clonal expansion occurred in 0.1-3.0 mg/kg partial responders.

In germline, CDR1 is MNHEY, CDR2 SMNVEV (reference sequence). The CDR3 covers 17 residues. V was clipped by 3 bases and J by 5 bases; unmatched bases: 12. The sequenced sample was CD4+ or CD8+ T cells sorted from blood, obtained in a trial of the OX40 agonist ivuxolimab. The receptor was derived from an adult with an advanced solid tumor such as melanoma, head and neck, liver or kidney cancer. The J gene is TRBJ2-1, the V gene TRBV27, with TRBD2 identical over 8 bases. CDR3 protein: CASSLSVWGTRHNEQFF. The DNA for the CDR3 is TGTGCCAGCAGTTTGAGTGTGTGGGGGACTAGACACAATGAGCAGTTCTTC.